The 6 T cell receptor beta chains in this list originate from one sample, sequenced in a study of memory CD4+ T cells and cytomegalovirus serostatus. Produced via immunoSEQ multiplex PCR; TCRdb's table is partial and in-frame only. The sample shows about 25,000 clones, around three quarters of them seen only once. Single viable CD3+CD4+CD8-CD45RO+ cells were sorted as the memory CD4+ T cells. Specimen: memory CD4+ T cells from blood. The receptors come from an adult in good health and CMV-seronegative.

The chain uses TRBV30 and TRBJ1-6; D remains ambiguous. Germline assignment: CDR1 GTSNPN and CDR2 SVGIG (reference sequence). The CDR3 totals 11 residues. Trimming left V 0 bases short and J 9 bases short, with 3 bases between. In nucleotides, the CDR3 is TGTGCCTGGAGTGTAAGTTCACCCCTCCACTTT. Protein sequence: CAWSVSSPLHF. Full variable domain (missing parts from reference TRBV30 and TRBJ1-6): SQTIHQWPATLVQPVGSPLSLECTVEGTSNPNLYWYRQAAGRGLQLLFYSVGIGQISSEVPQNLSASRPQDRQFILSSKKLLLSDSGFYLCAWSVSSPLHFGNGTRLTVT.

This clone is medium-sized in the sample. The CDR3 coding sequence is TGTGCCAGCACTCCGAATCAGGGCTATGGCTACACCTTC. Translating it yields CASTPNQGYGYTF. The gene calls are TRBV28 and TRBJ1-2; D may be TRBD1 (5 bases). Germline V gene sequence: CDR1 MDHEN, CDR2 SYDVKM. CDR3 length: 13 residues. Trimming shortened V by 7 bases and J by 4 bases, and 13 bases separated the two germline ends.

This rearrangement joins TRBV19 to TRBJ1-5, with D perhaps TRBD1 (5 bases). Trimming stripped 0 bases from V and 10 bases from J, with 19 bases between. This CDR3 has 16 residues. CDR1 is LNHDA and CDR2 is SQIVND in the germline V gene (reference sequence). In DNA form, the CDR3 reads TGTGCCAGTAGTATAGATCTACGGGGCCGACCCAGCCCCCAGCATTTT. Translated: CASSIDLRGRPSPQHF.

The chain employs TRBV7-2 and TRBJ1-1; D call uncertain. CDR1 is SGHTA and CDR2 is FQGNSA in the germline V gene. This CDR3 spans 13 amino acids. The V gene lost 11 bases and the J gene lost 2 bases, with 15 bases spanning the gap. The DNA of the CDR3 is TGTGCCGACTCGGACTATTACAACACTGAAGCTTTCTTT. It specifies CADSDYYNTEAFF.

The CDR3 DNA is TGCGCCAGCAGCCCGACTAGCGGGAGGGCCGAAGAGACCCAGTACTTC. Its protein is CASSPTSGRAEETQYF. The V call is TRBV4-3, the J call TRBJ2-5; 14 bases line up with TRBD2. J gave up 3 bases and V 4 bases, and 4 bases lay outside the gene matches. Germline CDR1 LGHNA, CDR2 YSLEER. CDR3 length: 16 residues.

This clone occurred a few times. V and J are TRBV16 and TRBJ1-4; D might be TRBD1 (5 bases). Germline V gene lookup returns CDR1 KGHSY and CDR2 FQNENV. Deletions cut 0 bases from V and 4 bases from J, with 9 bases between. This CDR3 region has 15 residues. CDR3 loop: CASSQSGRGNEKLFF. The CDR3 region has the DNA TGTGCCAGCAGCCAATCCGGGAGGGGTAATGAAAAACTGTTTTTT.